This T cell receptor (beta chain) emerged from a study of CXCR3-negative and CXCR3-positive naive CD8 T cells. Germline V gene lookup returns CDR1 SQVTM and CDR2 ANQGSEA. The CDR3 loop spans 11 amino acids. Of note for this clonotype: As yet, its antigen is unknown.

The TRB cDNA libraries were prepared by 5' RACE with UMI labels. TCRdb re-called the 5' RACE reads; every CDR3 protein appears as one record, without DNA. This sample contains thousands of distinct CDR3 sequences. Notes on the study in general: Partial loss of CXCR3 expression followed cryopreservation; most assays used fresh PBMCs. CXCR3-positive naive cells had more hydrophobic TRB CDR3s than CXCR3-negative naive cells.

The sequenced sample was naive CXCR3+ CD8+ T cells from blood. Indicated subset: CD45RO-CCR7+CD27+CD95- naive CD8+ T cells expressing CXCR3 (TNR3+). J is TRBJ2-1 and V is TRBV29-1. The source is a human donor in good health. Some clones in this sample may be carry-over from other donors' samples. CDR3 region: CSVVEYNEQFF.